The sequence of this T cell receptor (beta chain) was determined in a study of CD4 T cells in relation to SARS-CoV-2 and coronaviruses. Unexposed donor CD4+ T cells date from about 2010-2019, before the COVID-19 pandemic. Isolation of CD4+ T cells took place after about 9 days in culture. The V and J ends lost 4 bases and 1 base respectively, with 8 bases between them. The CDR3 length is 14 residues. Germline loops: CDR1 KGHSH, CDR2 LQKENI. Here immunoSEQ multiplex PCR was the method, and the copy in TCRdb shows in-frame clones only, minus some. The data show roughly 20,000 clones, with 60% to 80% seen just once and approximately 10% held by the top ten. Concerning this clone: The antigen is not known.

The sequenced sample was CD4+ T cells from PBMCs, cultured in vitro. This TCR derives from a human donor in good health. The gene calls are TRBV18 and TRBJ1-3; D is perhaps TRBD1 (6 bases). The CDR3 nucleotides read TGTGCCAGCTCACGTCAGGGGTCTGGAAACACCATATATTTT. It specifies CASSRQGSGNTIYF. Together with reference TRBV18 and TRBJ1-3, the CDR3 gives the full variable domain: NAGVMQNPRHLVRRRGQEARLRCSPMKGHSHVYWYRQLPEEGLKFMVYLQKENIIDESGMPKERFSAEFPKEGPSILRIQQVVRGDSAAYFCASSRQGSGNTIYFGEGSWLTVV.